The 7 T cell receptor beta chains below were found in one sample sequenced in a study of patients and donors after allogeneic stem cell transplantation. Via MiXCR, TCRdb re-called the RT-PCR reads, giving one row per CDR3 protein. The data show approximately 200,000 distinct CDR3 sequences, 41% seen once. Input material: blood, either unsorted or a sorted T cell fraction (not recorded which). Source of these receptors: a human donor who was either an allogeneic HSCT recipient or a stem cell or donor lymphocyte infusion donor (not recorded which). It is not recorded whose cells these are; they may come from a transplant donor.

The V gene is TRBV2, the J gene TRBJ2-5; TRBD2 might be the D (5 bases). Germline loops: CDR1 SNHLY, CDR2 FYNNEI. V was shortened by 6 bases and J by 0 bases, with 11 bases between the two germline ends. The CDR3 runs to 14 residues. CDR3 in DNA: TGTGCCAGCAGCGGAAGCGGATACCAAGAGACCCAGTACTTC. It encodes CASSGSGYQETQYF.

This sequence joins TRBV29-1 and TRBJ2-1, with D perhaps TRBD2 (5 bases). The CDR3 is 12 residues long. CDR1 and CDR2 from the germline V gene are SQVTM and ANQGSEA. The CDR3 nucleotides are TGCGGAAGTGAACGGGGCTACAATGAGCAGTTCTTC. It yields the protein CGSERGYNEQFF.

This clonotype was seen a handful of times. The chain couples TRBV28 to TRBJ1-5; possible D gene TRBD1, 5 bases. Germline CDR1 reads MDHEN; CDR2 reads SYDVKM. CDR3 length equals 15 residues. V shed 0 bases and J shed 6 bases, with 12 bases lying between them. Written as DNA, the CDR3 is TGTGCCAGCAGTTTATGGGGGGGTATAACTCAGCCCCAGCATTTT. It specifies CASSLWGGITQPQHF. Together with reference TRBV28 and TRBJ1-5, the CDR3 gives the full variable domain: DVKVTQSSRYLVKRTGEKVFLECVQDMDHENMFWYRQDPGLGLRLIYFSYDVKMKEKGDIPEGYSVSREKKERFSLILESASTNQTSMYLCASSLWGGITQPQHFGDGTRLSIL.

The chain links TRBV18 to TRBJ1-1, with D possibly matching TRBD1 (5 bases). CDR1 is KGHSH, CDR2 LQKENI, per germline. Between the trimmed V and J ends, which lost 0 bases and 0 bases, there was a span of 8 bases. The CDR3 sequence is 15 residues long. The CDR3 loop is CASSPPYRMNTEAFF. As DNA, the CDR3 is TGTGCCAGCTCACCACCGTACAGGATGAACACTGAAGCTTTCTTT.

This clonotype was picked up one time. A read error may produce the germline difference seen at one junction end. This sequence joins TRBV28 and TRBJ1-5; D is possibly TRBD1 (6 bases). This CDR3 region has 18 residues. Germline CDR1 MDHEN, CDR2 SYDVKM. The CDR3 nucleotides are TGTGCCAGCGGTTTATGGGAATTCCAGGGGCGATCTAGTCAGCCCCAGCATTTT. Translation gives CASGLWEFQGRSSQPQHF.

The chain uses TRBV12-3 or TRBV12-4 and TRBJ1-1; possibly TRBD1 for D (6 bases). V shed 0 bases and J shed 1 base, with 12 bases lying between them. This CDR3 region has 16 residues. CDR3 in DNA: TGTGCCAGCAGTTTAGCATCCCCGACAGGGAACACTGAAGCTTTCTTT. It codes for CASSLASPTGNTEAFF.

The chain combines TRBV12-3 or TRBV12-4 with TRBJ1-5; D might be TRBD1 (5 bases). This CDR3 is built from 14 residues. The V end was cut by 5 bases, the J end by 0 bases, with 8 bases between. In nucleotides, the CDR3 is TGTGCCAGCAGTGATGACAGTAGCAATCAGCCCCAGCATTTT. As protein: CASSDDSSNQPQHF.